What follows are 21 T cell receptor beta chains derived from one specimen sequenced in a study of T-cell reconstitution after alpha-beta-depleted transplantation in children. Study-wide results and limits: After one year, T-cell counts and TCRbeta diversity mostly came from new T cells.

Unique molecular identifiers tagged the TCRbeta library. TCRdb redid the calling of the PCR reads with MiXCR, one entry per CDR3 protein. The sample comprises a few hundred thousand distinct CDR3 sequences, nearly 8% of which are singletons, and around 10% rests with the top ten. Antigens for these TCRs are unknown. The material sequenced was peripheral blood, taken 360 days after TCRalphabeta/CD19-depleted stem cell transplant. These receptors came from a female patient between 2 and 15 years old who had a stem cell transplant for Fanconi anemia, so the T cells may come from the graft donor.

This clonotype was seen at least ten times. This sequence joins TRBV10-3 and TRBJ2-5; 7 bases match TRBD1. This CDR3 has 15 residues. V lost 0 bases, J lost 0 bases, and 1 base stayed unmatched. The germline CDR1 and CDR2 sequences are ENHRY and SYGVKD. CDR3 amino acids: CAISESQGNQETQYF. As DNA, the CDR3 is TGTGCCATCAGTGAGTCACAGGGGAACCAAGAGACCCAGTACTTC.

Here the CDR3 reads CSARLAGVFLETQYF. CDR3 nucleotides: TGCAGTGCTAGACTAGCGGGGGTATTTTTGGAGACCCAGTACTTC. The V call is TRBV20-1, the J call TRBJ2-5, with 10 nucleotides matching TRBD2. The CDR3 contains 15 residues. Germline V gene sequence: CDR1 DFQATT, CDR2 SNEGSKA (reference sequence). With 2 bases clipped from V and 5 bases from J, the junction kept 8 bases outside the gene matches.

This clonotype has more than one count but fewer than ten. The chain uses TRBV9 and TRBJ1-6; D gene unclear. The CDR3 contains 15 residues. Germline V gives CDR1 SGDLS, CDR2 YYNGEE. Trimming stripped 3 bases from V and 2 bases from J, with 9 bases between. The CDR3 DNA sequence: TGTGCCAGCAGCGCAGCCACAACCTATAATTCACCCCTCCACTTT. Translating it yields CASSAATTYNSPLHF.

The chain employs TRBV20-1 and TRBJ2-7; 9 nucleotides line up with TRBD1. The germline gives CDR1 DFQATT, CDR2 SNEGSKA (reference sequence). The CDR3 length is 13 residues. Trimming removed 5 bases from V and 2 bases from J; junction bases left unmatched: 4. The CDR3 here is CSASYRGPYEQYF. The CDR3 DNA reads TGCAGTGCTTCTTACAGGGGGCCCTACGAGCAGTACTTC.

This clonotype was seen a handful of times. The J gene is TRBJ1-4, the V gene TRBV7-3, with unresolved D. The V end was cut by 6 bases, the J end by 0 bases, with 14 bases between. Germline values: CDR1 SGHTA, CDR2 FQGTGA. This CDR3 is built from 16 residues. In nucleotides, the CDR3 is TGTGCCAGCAGACCGGGCCCCTCTCCAACTAATGAAAAACTGTTTTTT. The encoded protein is CASRPGPSPTNEKLFF.

The sample holds a few counts of this clonotype. A much larger clone differs by one base, so this may be a read error. The missing conserved phenylalanine or tryptophan at the end of this CDR3 makes a read error likely. This chain joins TRBV5-1 and TRBJ2-7, with no clear D. The CDR3 length is 12 residues. Germline CDR1 SGHRS, CDR2 YFSETQ. Between the trimmed V and J ends, which lost 6 bases and 3 bases, there was a span of 10 bases. CDR3 sequence (DNA): TGCGCCAGCAAGGGTCAAGACTACGAGCAGTACTGC. This sequence encodes CASKGQDYEQYC.

This clonotype was seen a handful of times. V and J are TRBV28 and TRBJ1-2; D gene uncertain. The CDR3 is made up of 12 amino acids. Trimming took 1 base from V and 8 from J, leaving 8 bases between them. Germline CDR1 is MDHEN and CDR2 is SYDVKM. The CDR3: CASSLLSGGYTF. For the CDR3, the DNA is TGTGCCAGCAGTTTATTGTCAGGCGGCTACACCTTC.

This clonotype was counted many times. The chain combines TRBV9 with TRBJ1-1; TRBD1 agrees at 8 bases. CDR1 and CDR2 (germline): SGDLS, YYNGEE. CDR3 length equals 15 residues. V was clipped by 3 bases and J by 4 bases; unmatched bases: 8. CDR3 sequence reads: CASSDRTGGPTEAFF. The DNA for the CDR3 is TGTGCCAGCAGCGACCGAACAGGGGGTCCCACTGAAGCTTTCTTT.

This clonotype was detected ten times or more. J is TRBJ2-7 and V is TRBV7-3; no definite D call. The CDR3 length is 13 residues. The V gene's germline CDR1 is SGHTA and CDR2 FQGTGA. V was shortened by 5 bases and J by 5 bases, with 13 bases between the two germline ends. CDR3 DNA sequence: TGTGCCAGCAGCCCCCGGCCTAGGGACGAGCAGTACTTC. Its protein product is CASSPRPRDEQYF.

At least ten counts were recorded for this clonotype. The chain couples TRBV20-1 to TRBJ2-7, with D uncertain. Per germline, CDR1 DFQATT and CDR2 SNEGSKA (reference sequence). The CDR3 has 13 amino acids. With 3 bases removed from V and 6 bases from J, the gap between germline ends came to 15 bases. In DNA, the CDR3 is TGCAGTGCTAGCGCTAGGGCCCGGGCCGAGCAGTACTTC. Protein sequence: CSASARARAEQYF.

On this clonotype: A much larger clone sits a single nucleotide away, making a read error possible. The CDR3 carries no conserved terminal phenylalanine or tryptophan, so it likely arises from a read error. The limits of the CDR3 on the DNA are not certain, so only TCRdb's listed CDR3 is given. The CDR3 here is CASSLGTAGQCFL. V usage is TRBV28 and J usage is TRBJ1-1; the table's D call of TRBD1 was not tested on the DNA. The germline gives CDR1 MDHEN, CDR2 SYDVKM. The CDR3 region is 13 residues in length, termini included.

Comment on this clonotype: With a much larger clone just one base away, this may be a read error. The rearrangement uses TRBV20-1 and TRBJ2-1; 7 bases are shared with TRBD1. The CDR3 has 15 residues. The germline V gene has CDR1 DFQATT and CDR2 SNEGSKA (reference sequence). V gave up 8 bases and J gave up 8 bases; unmatched junction bases: 18. The CDR3 sequence is CSPLALGQMGDEQFF. Here the CDR3 DNA reads TGCAGTCCTCTCGCTCTGGGACAGATGGGCGATGAGCAGTTCTTC.

A few counts support this clonotype. The genes are TRBV20-1 and TRBJ1-4; D remains ambiguous. This CDR3 has 13 amino acids. Trimming shortened V by 4 bases and J by 0 bases, and 6 bases separated the two germline ends. Germline V gene data show CDR1 as DFQATT and CDR2 as SNEGSKA (reference sequence). CDR3 loop: CSAIGPTNEKLFF. DNA for the CDR3: TGCAGTGCTATCGGTCCAACTAATGAAAAACTGTTTTTT.

This clonotype was detected ten times or more. This sequence joins TRBV7-9 and TRBJ1-6; TRBD1 agrees at 8 bases. The germline gives CDR1 SEHNR, CDR2 FQNEAQ (reference sequence). The V segment lost 5 bases and the J segment 7 bases; nucleotides outside the gene matches: 7. The CDR3 covers 15 residues. CDR3 residues: CASSLRTGLNSPLHF. The CDR3 DNA reads TGTGCCAGCAGCCTAAGGACAGGGCTGAATTCACCCCTCCACTTT.

This clonotype is categorized as medium-sized. The DNA for the CDR3 is TGTGCCAGCAGTTTAGGTGGGAGCATTCAGTACTTC. Translated, it gives CASSLGGSIQYF. The rearrangement joins TRBV12-3 or TRBV12-4 to TRBJ2-4; a weak D match, TRBD2 (5 bases). The germline V and J ends were trimmed by 1 base and 9 bases, with 7 bases remaining between them. The length of the CDR3 is 12 residues.

The chain joins TRBV9 to TRBJ2-1; D possibly corresponds to TRBD1 (5 bases). The germline gives CDR1 SGDLS, CDR2 YYNGEE. Trimming stripped 0 bases from V and 7 bases from J, with 14 bases between. The CDR3 contains 15 residues. CDR3 sequence reads: CASSVAPTKGNEQFF. As DNA, the CDR3 is TGTGCCAGCAGCGTAGCCCCCACAAAGGGGAATGAGCAGTTCTTC.

The chain combines TRBV28 with TRBJ2-5; D possibly corresponds to TRBD2 (7 bases). This CDR3 has 13 residues. Germline assignment: CDR1 MDHEN and CDR2 SYDVKM. The V gene lost 7 bases and the J gene lost 5 bases, with 14 bases spanning the gap. The CDR3 nucleotides read TGTGCCAGCATGGTGGGAGGGGGGGAGACCCAGTACTTC. Its translation: CASMVGGGETQYF.

V and J are TRBV24-1 and TRBJ2-1; TRBD2 agrees at 8 bases. Germline CDR1 KGHDR, CDR2 SFDVKD. V shed 5 bases and J 16 bases; nucleotides not matched to a gene: 15. This CDR3 contains 14 residues. CDR3 DNA sequence: TGTGCCACCAGTGCCCGGGGGGGCCGGGGAGGGCGTTTCTTC. Translating gives CATSARGGRGGRFF.

The chain has TRBV7-6 and TRBJ1-3; the D is unclear. Germline V gene data show CDR1 as SGHVS and CDR2 as FNYEAQ. This CDR3 is built from 14 residues. V was clipped by 5 bases and J by 0 bases, with 8 bases between them. CDR3 in amino acids: CASSLHGSGNTIYF. In nucleotides, the CDR3 is TGTGCCAGCAGCCTACATGGCTCTGGAAACACCATATATTTT.

This sequence joins TRBV5-5 and TRBJ2-5, with TRBD2 matching over 9 bases. Unmatched junction bases numbered 9, after V lost 2 bases and J lost 1 base. This CDR3 comprises 17 residues. The germline gives CDR1 SGHKS, CDR2 YYEKEE (reference sequence). Here the CDR3 reads CASSLALAGPLQETQYF. CDR3 nucleotide sequence: TGTGCCAGCAGCTTAGCCCTAGCGGGGCCCCTCCAAGAGACCCAGTACTTC. Looking up the rest from reference TRBV5-5 and TRBJ2-5 gives the full variable domain: DAGVTQSPTHLIKTRGQQVTLRCSPISGHKSVSWYQQVLGQGPQFIFQYYEKEERGRGNFPDRFSARQFPNYSSELNVNALLLGDSALYLCASSLALAGPLQETQYFGPGTRLLVL.

The sample holds many counts of this clonotype. The chain joins TRBV2 to TRBJ1-2; D possibly corresponds to TRBD1 (6 bases). Between the trimmed V and J ends, which lost 9 bases and 4 bases, there was a span of 15 bases. Germline V gene data show CDR1 as SNHLY and CDR2 as FYNNEI. The CDR3 runs 13 residues. CDR3 residues: CARLGQTLYGYTF. The CDR3 coding sequence is TGTGCCAGACTTGGACAGACCCTCTATGGCTACACCTTC.